The sequence of this T cell receptor beta chain was determined in a study of beta chain features in type 1 diabetes. Isolated RNA was reverse transcribed in full, so expressed TCRB transcripts were sequenced. The protocol was immunoSEQ multiplex PCR, while the TCRdb copy is restricted to in-frame clones and leaves out a portion. The sample lists 350,000 to 400,000 clones, less than 15% occurring once. This clone turned up a few times. Sequencing input: naive CD4+ T cells from blood. This TCR came from a woman between 18 and 30 years old in good health.

CDR3 loop: CSVNFGLAGFYNEQFF. In DNA, the CDR3 is TGCAGCGTTAACTTTGGACTAGCGGGTTTCTACAATGAGCAGTTCTTC. This chain joins TRBV29-1 and TRBJ2-1; 11 bases are a match to TRBD2. Germline values: CDR1 SQVTM, CDR2 ANQGSEA. The CDR3 covers 16 residues. The V segment lost 5 bases and the J segment 3 bases; nucleotides outside the gene matches: 9.